The clone carrying this T cell receptor beta chain came up once. Its matching antigen is unknown. The repertoire was sequenced with immunoSEQ multiplex PCR; TCRdb's copy has only in-frame clones and lacks some. This sample has 200,000 to 300,000 clones, with around 85% found just once. This record belongs to a study of Ad26.COV2.S vaccination and SARS-CoV-2 variants. Germline values: CDR1 MNHNS, CDR2 SASEGT. The CDR3 sequence is 14 residues long. Trimming pared 2 bases from V and 1 base from J, leaving 6 bases between. Study-level points and caveats: Spike-specific TCR breadth in vaccine recipients exceeded that seen in placebo recipients.

The sample's treatment: some 20 received Ad26.COV2.S at low or high dose, single or two shots; 5 received placebo; per-sample allocation not given. Specimen acquisition occurred on day 63 following the initial vaccine or placebo injection. The receptor was isolated from a person between 18 and 59 years old who received the Ad26.COV2.S COVID-19 vaccine or a placebo. This sequence joins TRBV6-1 and TRBJ1-3; D uncertain. This specimen consisted of peripheral blood, obtained in a trial of Ad26.COV2.S vaccine versus placebo. The CDR3 DNA follows: TGTGCCAGCAGTGAATCGAAGTCTGGAAACACCATATATTTT. Translated: CASSESKSGNTIYF.